This T cell receptor beta chain was sequenced for a study of cytomegalovirus exposure and HLA in healthy donors. About the study: From donors who were HLA-typed, an early data release held 80 million to 85 million unique TCRs.

The CDR3 runs to 13 residues. Germline V gene lookup returns CDR1 GTSNPN and CDR2 SVGIG (reference sequence). The trim removed 5 bases at V and 6 bases at J, leaving 6 bases unmatched. PCR primers comprised 60 Vbeta and 13 Jbeta primers. Sequenced by immunoSEQ multiplex PCR; TCRdb stores in-frame clones only, minus some. The sample has a few hundred thousand clones; 75% to 80% are singletons. Donors consisted of healthy bone marrow donors. The table lists this clone with a few counts. This chain uses TRBV30 with TRBJ2-7; 11 positions match TRBD1. The receptor comes from a man between 18 and 35 years old in good health and CMV-seronegative. Sequencing was performed on PBMCs. The CDR3: CAWDVGTGGEQYF. CDR3 in DNA: TGTGCCTGGGATGTCGGGACAGGGGGCGAGCAGTACTTC.